This T cell receptor beta chain came from a study of cytomegalovirus exposure and HLA in healthy donors. Germline assignment: CDR1 SGDLS and CDR2 YYNGEE. The V end lost 3 bases, the J end lost 9 bases, and 16 bases lay between the germline ends. This CDR3 has 14 residues. Both 60 Vbeta primers and 13 Jbeta primers went into the PCR. Sequencing used immunoSEQ multiplex PCR; TCRdb keeps in-frame clones, though not all of them. The sample has 81,000 or so clones, about 81% seen once. Sequenced input: PBMCs. The TCR sequence derives from a man in his sixties in good health and CMV-seronegative. This chain connects TRBV9 to TRBJ2-1; tentatively, D is TRBD2 (6 bases). The CDR3 nucleotides read TGTGCCAGCAGCGGGGGGGACTCGACCCTTGAGCAGTTCTTC. Amino acids: CASSGGDSTLEQFF.